This T cell receptor (beta chain) stems from a study of blood T cells in healthy people across ages (dated by TCRdb to between 2014 and 2017). Context from the whole study: In model experiments, roughly one uniquely barcoded TCR beta cDNA molecule per two T cells was captured by template switching. Using deep sequencing normalized with unique cDNA molecular identifiers, the study measured how TCR beta repertoire diversity changes with age. Four age groups were formed from the donors: young (average about 15 years), middle-aged (approximately 39), aged (roughly 58) and long-lived (roughly 88). To avoid experimental bias, donors of different ages were distributed randomly across sequencing lanes. Two additional independent replicas of 1 million unique cDNA reads from the same blood draw were analyzed for two donors (one aged 18 to 29 and one aged 80 or older). What the work shows at the level of the full study, not this receptor alone: Observed TCR beta diversity correlated strongly with the percentage of naive T cells measured by flow cytometry. Estimates of total diversity from one million sequenced T cells were regarded as lower bounds and underestimates. The long-lived group showed more naive CD4+ T cells, fewer expanded clones and increased TCR diversity than the aged group, suggesting age selection. Because donor CMV infection status was unknown, age-related changes in expanded clonotypes were potentially confounded. Observed TCR beta diversity per million T cells fell roughly linearly with age, and a significant reduction was already apparent by age around 40. Conclusive comparison of naive and antigen-experienced compartments was prevented by the profiling of bulk unsorted PBMCs.

The germline V gene (reference sequence) specifies DFQATT as CDR1 and SNEGSKA as CDR2. From the cysteine up to the phenylalanine, the CDR3 has a length of 14 residues. Only the CDR3 DNA stays, 42 bases, in frame from base 1. Between the V and J ends, shortened by 3 bases and 9 bases respectively, the junction contains 20 bases. The donors were 40 or so Caucasian individuals from Russia, aged 6 to 90 years, who were systemically healthy. Each donor gave about 9.7 milliliters of peripheral blood, drawn into EDTA-treated Vacutainer tubes. Ficoll-Paque density-gradient centrifugation was used to isolate PBMCs, with at least 6 million per sample. Trizol reagent was used to extract total RNA from PBMCs, with at least 6 micrograms per sample. For every donor, flow cytometry on a PBMC aliquot measured the percentage of naive CD45RAhigh/CD27high T cells. A word on this clonotype: The antigen this receptor binds is unknown. Base qualities are missing; no much larger clone stands one base away.

Receptors were amplified or captured by 5' RACE. TCRdb shows the sequencer as Illumina HiSeq 2500. A second roughly 7 to 12 cycle PCR used a sample-barcoded 5' primer and a J-beta primer mix. Each TCR beta cDNA molecule received a unique molecular identifier from a template-switch 5' adaptor carrying 12 random nucleotides. At least 2.5 million CDR3-containing paired-end reads were obtained from each sample. First-strand cDNA synthesis was performed from all RNA using the Mint cDNA synthesis kit, with priming by a TRBC-specific oligonucleotide. Following uracil-DNA glycosylase treatment, a first 18-cycle PCR with universal primers M1SS and BC2_uni_R was performed on all cDNA. On the authors' methods: Normalization of each sample was performed by random selection of 1 million high-quality reads, each carrying a distinct molecular identifier. Instead of being binned into consensus sequences, reads that shared molecular identifiers were thrown out. MiTCR, with a Q25 quality threshold and the strictest error-elimination algorithm, was used for CDR3 identification, clonotype clustering and error correction. A nonparametric unseen species model with Euler transformation was used to estimate lower-bound total TCR beta diversity. TCRdb reran the public reads through fastp at Q25 and MiXCR, keeping productive beta chains. Records with the same CDR3 protein are collapsed into one entry carrying the most frequent genes and DNA. TCRdb's processing, not the authors' own work, is the source of the V and J calls. The sample table holds about 640,000 distinct CDR3 sequences, of which roughly three fifths were seen once. The ten largest clones add up to over 30% of the sample.

Source material: blood. Here the chain combines TRBV20-1 and TRBJ2-5; the D region possibly corresponds to TRBD1 (6 bases align). The sequence was obtained from a man aged 60 to 75 in good health. The CDR3 sequence is CSARGQGLFFPQYF. DNA sequence: TGCAGTGCTAGGGGCCAGGGGCTCTTTTTCCCCCAGTACTTC.